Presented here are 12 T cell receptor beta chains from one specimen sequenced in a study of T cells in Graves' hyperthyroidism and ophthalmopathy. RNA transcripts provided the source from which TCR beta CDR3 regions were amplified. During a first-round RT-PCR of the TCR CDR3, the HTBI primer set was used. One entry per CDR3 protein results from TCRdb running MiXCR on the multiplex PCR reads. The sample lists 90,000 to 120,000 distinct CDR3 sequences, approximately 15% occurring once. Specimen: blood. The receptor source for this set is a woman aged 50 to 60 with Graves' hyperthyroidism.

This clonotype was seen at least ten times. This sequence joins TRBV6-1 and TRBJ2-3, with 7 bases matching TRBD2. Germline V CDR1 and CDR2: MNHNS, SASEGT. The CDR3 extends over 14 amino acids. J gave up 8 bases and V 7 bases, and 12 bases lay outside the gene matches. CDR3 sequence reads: CASTGSGRAGTQYF. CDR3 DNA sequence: TGTGCCAGCACGGGTAGCGGGCGGGCGGGTACGCAGTATTTT.

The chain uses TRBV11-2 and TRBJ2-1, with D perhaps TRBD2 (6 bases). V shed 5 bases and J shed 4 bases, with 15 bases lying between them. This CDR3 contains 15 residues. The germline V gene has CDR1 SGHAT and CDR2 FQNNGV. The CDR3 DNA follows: TGTGCCAGCAGCCCCCGGAGGGGCTGGTACAATGAGCAGTTCTTC. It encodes CASSPRRGWYNEQFF.

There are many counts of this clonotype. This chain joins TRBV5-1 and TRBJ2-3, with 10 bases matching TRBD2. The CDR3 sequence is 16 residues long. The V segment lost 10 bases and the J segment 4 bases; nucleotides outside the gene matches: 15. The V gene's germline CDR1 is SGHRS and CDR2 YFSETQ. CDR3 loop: CASQFEGTSAPDTQYF. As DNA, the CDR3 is TGCGCCTCTCAATTCGAGGGGACTAGCGCCCCAGATACGCAGTATTTT.

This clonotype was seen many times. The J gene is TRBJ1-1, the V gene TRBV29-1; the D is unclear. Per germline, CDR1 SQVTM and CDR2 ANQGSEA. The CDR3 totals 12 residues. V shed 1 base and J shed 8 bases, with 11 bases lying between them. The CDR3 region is CSVEGAYGEAFF. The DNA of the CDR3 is TGCAGCGTTGAAGGGGCCTACGGGGAAGCTTTCTTT.

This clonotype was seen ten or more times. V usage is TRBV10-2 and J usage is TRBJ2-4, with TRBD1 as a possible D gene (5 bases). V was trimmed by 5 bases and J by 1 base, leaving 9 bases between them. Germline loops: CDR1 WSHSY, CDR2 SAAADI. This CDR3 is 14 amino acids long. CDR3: CASSPRVAKNIQYF. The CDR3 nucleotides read TGCGCCAGCAGTCCCAGGGTTGCCAAAAACATTCAGTACTTC.

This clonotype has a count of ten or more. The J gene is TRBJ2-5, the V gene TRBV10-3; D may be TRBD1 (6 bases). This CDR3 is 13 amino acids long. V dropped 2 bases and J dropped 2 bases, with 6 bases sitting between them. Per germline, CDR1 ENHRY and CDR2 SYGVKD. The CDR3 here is CAISEGQQETQYF. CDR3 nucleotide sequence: TGTGCCATCAGTGAGGGACAGCAAGAGACCCAGTACTTC.

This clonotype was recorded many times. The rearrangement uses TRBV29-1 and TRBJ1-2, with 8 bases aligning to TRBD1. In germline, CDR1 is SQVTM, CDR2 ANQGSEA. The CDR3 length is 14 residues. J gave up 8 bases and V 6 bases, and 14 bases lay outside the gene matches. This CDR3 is CSVGGEQGAEGYTF. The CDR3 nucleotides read TGCAGCGTAGGGGGGGAGCAGGGGGCTGAAGGCTACACCTTC. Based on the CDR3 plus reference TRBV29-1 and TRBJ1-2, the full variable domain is SAVISQKPSRDICQRGTSLTIQCQVDSQVTMMFWYRQQPGQSLTLIATANQGSEATYESGFVIDKFPISRPNLTFSTLTVSNMSPEDSSIYLCSVGGEQGAEGYTFGSGTRLTVV.

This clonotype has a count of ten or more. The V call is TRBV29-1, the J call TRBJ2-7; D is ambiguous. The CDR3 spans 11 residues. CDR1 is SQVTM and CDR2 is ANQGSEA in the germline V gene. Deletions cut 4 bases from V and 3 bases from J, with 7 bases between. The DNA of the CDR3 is TGCAGCGTTGCGGTAGGCTACGAGCAGTACTTC. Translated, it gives CSVAVGYEQYF.

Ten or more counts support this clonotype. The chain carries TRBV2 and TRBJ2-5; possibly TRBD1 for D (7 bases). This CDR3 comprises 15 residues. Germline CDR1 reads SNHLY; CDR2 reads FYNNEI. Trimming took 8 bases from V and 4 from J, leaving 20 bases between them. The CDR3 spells CASGGGRGGRETQYF. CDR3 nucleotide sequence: TGTGCCAGCGGAGGGGGCAGGGGCGGTCGAGAGACCCAGTACTTC.

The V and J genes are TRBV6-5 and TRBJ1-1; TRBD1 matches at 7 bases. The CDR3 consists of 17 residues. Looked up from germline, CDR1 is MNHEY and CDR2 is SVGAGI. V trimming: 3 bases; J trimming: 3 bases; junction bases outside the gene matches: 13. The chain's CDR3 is CASSYRQGGIGDTEAFF. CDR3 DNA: TGTGCCAGCAGTTATCGACAGGGTGGTATTGGGGACACTGAAGCTTTCTTT.

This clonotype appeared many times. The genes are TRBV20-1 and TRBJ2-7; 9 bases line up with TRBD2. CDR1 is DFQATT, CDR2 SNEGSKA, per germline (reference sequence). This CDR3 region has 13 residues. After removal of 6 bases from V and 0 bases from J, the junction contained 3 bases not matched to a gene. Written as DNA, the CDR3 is TGCAGTGCCGCGGGGGGGAGCTCCTACGAGCAGTACTTC. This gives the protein CSAAGGSSYEQYF.

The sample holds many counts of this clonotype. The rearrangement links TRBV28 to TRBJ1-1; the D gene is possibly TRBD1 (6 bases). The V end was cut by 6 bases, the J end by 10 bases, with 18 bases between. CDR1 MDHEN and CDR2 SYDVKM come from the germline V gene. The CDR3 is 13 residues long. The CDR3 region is CASSVGAIPLAFF. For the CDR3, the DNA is TGTGCCAGCAGCGTGGGGGCGATCCCTCTAGCTTTCTTT.